What follows are 15 T cell receptor beta chains derived from one specimen sequenced in a study of cytomegalovirus exposure and HLA in healthy donors (dated by TCRdb to about 2017). Library preparation employed the immunoSEQ multiplex PCR assay. In TCRdb, the immuneACCESS table is reduced to in-frame sequences with V and J assigned. These tables do not hold every clone; where another copy was compared, an unresolved V gene accounts for under half, and the others remain unexplained. This sample holds approximately 140,000 clones; around 90% were observed only once. Together, the top ten hold around 10% of the sample. Sequencing input: PBMCs. The receptors were gathered from a man between 18 and 29 years old in good health and CMV-seropositive.

The chain has TRBV19 and TRBJ1-1; tentatively, D is TRBD1 (6 bases). V shed 6 bases and J shed 4 bases, with 15 bases lying between them. The CDR3 has 14 residues. The germline V gene encodes CDR1 LNHDA and CDR2 SQIVND (reference sequence). CDR3 in DNA: TGTGCCAGTAGATTCAGGGGAACCCGCACTGAAGCTTTCTTT. Translating it yields CASRFRGTRTEAFF.

The chain uses TRBV10-3 and TRBJ1-1, with D tentatively TRBD1 (5 bases). The CDR3 covers 16 residues. V dropped 2 bases and J dropped 3 bases, with 16 bases sitting between them. Germline CDR1 and CDR2: ENHRY and SYGVKD. The CDR3: CAISERGSRWDTEAFF. CDR3 DNA: TGTGCCATCAGTGAGAGGGGCTCCCGATGGGACACTGAAGCTTTCTTT.

V is TRBV12-5 and J is TRBJ1-5, with D possibly TRBD1 on 6 matching bases. The length of the CDR3 is 13 residues. Germline V lookup: CDR1 LGHNT, CDR2 FRNRAP. V was cut by 6 bases and J by 4 bases, with 10 bases left in between. CDR3: CASGHGQNQPQHF. In DNA form, the CDR3 reads TGTGCTAGTGGCCATGGACAGAATCAGCCCCAGCATTTT.

The chain carries TRBV2 and TRBJ2-1; 8 bases agree with TRBD2. Germline V lookup: CDR1 SNHLY, CDR2 FYNNEI. This CDR3 contains 16 residues. Trimming took 5 bases from V and 4 from J; bases not matched to a gene: 10. CDR3 residues: CASSIGGAGAYNEQFF. The CDR3 DNA sequence: TGTGCCAGCAGTATCGGGGGGGCCGGTGCATACAATGAGCAGTTCTTC.

Concerning this clone itself: In the same sample, other DNA sequences code for this CDR3. The V gene is TRBV27, the J gene TRBJ1-1, with D possibly being TRBD1 (5 bases). Trimming took 4 bases from V and 0 from J, leaving 6 bases between them. The germline gives CDR1 MNHEY, CDR2 SMNVEV (reference sequence). The CDR3 loop spans 13 amino acids. The chain's CDR3 is CASSSGLNTEAFF. Written as DNA, the CDR3 is TGTGCCAGCAGTTCAGGGTTGAACACTGAAGCTTTCTTT.

The chain combines TRBV27 with TRBJ2-7, with a weak D call TRBD1 (6 bases). Trimming shortened V by 6 bases and J by 7 bases, and 25 bases separated the two germline ends. The CDR3 is 16 amino acids. Germline V gives CDR1 MNHEY, CDR2 SMNVEV (reference sequence). CDR3 amino acids: CASSLTSKGHLGEQYF. The CDR3 nucleotides read TGTGCCAGCAGCTTGACTTCGAAGGGACATCTGGGTGAGCAGTACTTC.

The rearrangement uses TRBV4-2 and TRBJ1-1; the D is unclear. Germline V gene lookup returns CDR1 LGHNA and CDR2 YNFKEQ. Between the trimmed V and J ends, which lost 1 base and 2 bases, there was a span of 11 bases. This CDR3 is 15 amino acids long. The CDR3 DNA follows: TGTGCCAGCAGCCAAGGCCTGACACTTAACACTGAAGCTTTCTTT. Translated: CASSQGLTLNTEAFF.

This rearrangement joins TRBV7-2 to TRBJ2-7; D perhaps matches TRBD1 (6 bases). The CDR3 covers 15 residues. Germline CDR1 reads SGHTA; CDR2 reads FQGNSA. Trimming shortened V by 2 bases and J by 0 bases, and 11 bases separated the two germline ends. The DNA of the CDR3 is TGTGCCAGCAGCTTACAGGGGCAGATCTCCTACGAGCAGTACTTC. Its translation is CASSLQGQISYEQYF.

V is TRBV5-1 and J is TRBJ2-1; 11 bases are a match to TRBD1. Trimming removed 4 bases from V and 6 bases from J; junction bases left unmatched: 3. Germline CDR1 reads SGHRS; CDR2 reads YFSETQ. The CDR3 runs to 14 residues. In nucleotides, the CDR3 is TGCGCCAGCAGCACCGGGACAGGGGGCAATGAGCAGTTCTTC. This gives the protein CASSTGTGGNEQFF.

The chain uses TRBV9 and TRBJ1-1; D is uncertain. The V end lost 0 bases, the J end lost 0 bases, and 9 bases lay between the germline ends. This CDR3 region has 15 residues. The V gene's germline CDR1 is SGDLS and CDR2 YYNGEE. Here the CDR3 reads CASSVAAGMNTEAFF. In DNA form, the CDR3 reads TGTGCCAGCAGCGTAGCGGCAGGCATGAACACTGAAGCTTTCTTT.

This chain links TRBV27 with TRBJ1-2; the match to TRBD1 covers 7 bases. V trimming: 7 bases; J trimming: 7 bases; junction bases outside the gene matches: 6. Germline-derived CDR1 and CDR2 are MNHEY and SMNVEV (reference sequence). There are 12 residues in the CDR3. The CDR3 nucleotides read TGTGCCAGCAAGAAGGGGGCGAGTGGCTACACCTTC. Protein sequence: CASKKGASGYTF.

The chain is built from TRBV5-4 and TRBJ2-1; 11 bases fit TRBD2. CDR1 and CDR2 (germline): SGHNT, YYREEE (reference sequence). The CDR3 runs 16 residues. The trim removed 2 bases at V and 5 bases at J, leaving 6 bases unmatched. The CDR3 region is CASSLPLAGGDNEQFF. Written as DNA, the CDR3 is TGTGCCAGCAGCTTACCTCTAGCGGGGGGCGACAATGAGCAGTTCTTC. Drawing the rest from reference TRBV5-4 and TRBJ2-1, the complete variable domain is ETGVTQSPTHLIKTRGQQVTLRCSSQSGHNTVSWYQQALGQGPQFIFQYYREEENGRGNFPPRFSGLQFPNYSSELNVNALELDDSALYLCASSLPLAGGDNEQFFGPGTRLTVL.

The J gene is TRBJ2-1, the V gene TRBV6-1; tentative D call: TRBD1 (6 bases). Trimming took 7 bases from V and 10 from J, leaving 8 bases between them. This CDR3 contains 10 residues. Germline CDR1 and CDR2: MNHNS and SASEGT. This chain's CDR3 is CASNREEQFF. For the CDR3, the DNA is TGTGCCAGCAACAGGGAGGAGCAGTTCTTC.

This chain links TRBV9 with TRBJ2-5; 8 bases map to TRBD1. CDR1 is SGDLS and CDR2 is YYNGEE in the germline V gene. The J segment lost 4 bases and the V segment lost 3 bases, leaving 5 bases of the junction unmatched. The CDR3 is 14 residues long. The CDR3 bases are TGTGCCAGCAGCGCCGCAGGGGGCGTAGAGACCCAGTACTTC. It specifies CASSAAGGVETQYF.

The rearrangement uses TRBV4-2 and TRBJ2-1, with 7 nucleotides matching TRBD2. Trimming took 5 bases from V and 2 from J; bases not matched to a gene: 12. The CDR3 runs to 17 residues. Looked up from germline, CDR1 is LGHNA and CDR2 is YNFKEQ. CDR3 DNA sequence: TGTGCCAGCAGCGCCGGTGGTCGGGGGGTCGCCTACAATGAGCAGTTCTTC. Residues: CASSAGGRGVAYNEQFF.